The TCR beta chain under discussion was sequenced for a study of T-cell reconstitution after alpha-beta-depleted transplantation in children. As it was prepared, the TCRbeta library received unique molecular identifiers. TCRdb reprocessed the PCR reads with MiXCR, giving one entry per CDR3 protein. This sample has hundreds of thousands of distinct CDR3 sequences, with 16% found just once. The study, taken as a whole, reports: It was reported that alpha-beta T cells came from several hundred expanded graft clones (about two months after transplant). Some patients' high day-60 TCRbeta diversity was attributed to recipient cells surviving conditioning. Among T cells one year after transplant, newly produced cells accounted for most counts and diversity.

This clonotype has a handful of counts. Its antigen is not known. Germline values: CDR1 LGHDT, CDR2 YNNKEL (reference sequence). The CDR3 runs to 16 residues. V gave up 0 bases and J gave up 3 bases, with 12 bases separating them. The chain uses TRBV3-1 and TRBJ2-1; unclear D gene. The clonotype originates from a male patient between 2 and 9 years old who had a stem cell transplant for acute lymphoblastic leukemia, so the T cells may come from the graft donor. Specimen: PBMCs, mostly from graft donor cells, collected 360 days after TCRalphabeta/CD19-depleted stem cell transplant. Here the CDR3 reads CASSQEGLVFYNEQFF. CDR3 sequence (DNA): TGTGCCAGCAGCCAAGAAGGGTTAGTGTTCTACAATGAGCAGTTCTTC.